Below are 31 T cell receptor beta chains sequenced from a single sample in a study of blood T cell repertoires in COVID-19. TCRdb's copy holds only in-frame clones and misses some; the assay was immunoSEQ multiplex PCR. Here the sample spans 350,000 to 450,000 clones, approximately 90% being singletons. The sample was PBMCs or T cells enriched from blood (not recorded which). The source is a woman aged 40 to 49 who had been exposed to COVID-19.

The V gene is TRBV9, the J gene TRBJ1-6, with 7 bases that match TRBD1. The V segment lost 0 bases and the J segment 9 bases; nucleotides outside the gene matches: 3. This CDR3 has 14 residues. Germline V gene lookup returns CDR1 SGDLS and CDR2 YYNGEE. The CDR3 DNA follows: TGTGCCAGCAGCGTAGGGGACAGTGGTTCACCCCTCCACTTT. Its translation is CASSVGDSGSPLHF.

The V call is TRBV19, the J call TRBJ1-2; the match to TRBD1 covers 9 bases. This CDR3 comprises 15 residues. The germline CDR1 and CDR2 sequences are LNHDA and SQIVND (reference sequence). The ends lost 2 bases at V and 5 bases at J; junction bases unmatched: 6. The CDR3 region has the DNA TGTGCCAGTAGTATAAACAAACAGGGGGCTTATGGCTACACCTTC. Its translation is CASSINKQGAYGYTF.

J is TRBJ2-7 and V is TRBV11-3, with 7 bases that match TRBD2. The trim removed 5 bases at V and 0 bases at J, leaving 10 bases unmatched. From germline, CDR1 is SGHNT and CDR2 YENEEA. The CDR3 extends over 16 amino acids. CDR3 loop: CASSAAGVAGSYEQYF. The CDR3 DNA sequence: TGTGCCAGCAGCGCGGCAGGTGTAGCGGGCTCCTACGAGCAGTACTTC.

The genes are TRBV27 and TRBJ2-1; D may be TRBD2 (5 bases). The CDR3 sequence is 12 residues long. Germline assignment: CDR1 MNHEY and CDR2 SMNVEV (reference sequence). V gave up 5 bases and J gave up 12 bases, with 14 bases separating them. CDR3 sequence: CASSTSGTGQFF. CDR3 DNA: TGTGCCAGCAGTACGAGCGGAACGGGGCAGTTCTTC.

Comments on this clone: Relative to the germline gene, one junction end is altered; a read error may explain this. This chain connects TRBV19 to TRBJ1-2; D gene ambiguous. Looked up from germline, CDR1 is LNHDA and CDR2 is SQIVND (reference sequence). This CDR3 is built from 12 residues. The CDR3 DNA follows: TGCGCCAGTAGTATTGCCGGCTATGGCTACACCTTC. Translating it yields CASSIAGYGYTF. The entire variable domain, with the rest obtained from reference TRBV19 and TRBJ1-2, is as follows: DGGITQSPKYLFRKEGQNVTLSCEQNLNHDAMYWYRQDPGQGLRLIYYSQIVNDFQKGDIAEGYSVSREKKESFPLTVTSAQKNPTAFYLCASSIAGYGYTFGSGTRLTVV.

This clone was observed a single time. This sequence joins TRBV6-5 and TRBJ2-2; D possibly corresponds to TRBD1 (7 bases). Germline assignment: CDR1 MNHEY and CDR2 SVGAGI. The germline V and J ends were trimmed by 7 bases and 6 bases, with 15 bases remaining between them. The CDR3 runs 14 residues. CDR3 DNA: TGTGCCAGCACCCAGGGGGGTAATCCCGGGGAGCTGTTTTTT. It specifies CASTQGGNPGELFF.

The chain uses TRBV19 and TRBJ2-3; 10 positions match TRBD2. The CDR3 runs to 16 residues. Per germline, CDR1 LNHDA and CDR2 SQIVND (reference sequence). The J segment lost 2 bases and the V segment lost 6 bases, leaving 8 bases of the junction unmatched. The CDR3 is CASSYLAGGLTDTQYF. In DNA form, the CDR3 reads TGTGCCAGTAGCTATTTAGCGGGGGGCCTCACAGATACGCAGTATTTT. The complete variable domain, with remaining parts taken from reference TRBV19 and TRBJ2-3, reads DGGITQSPKYLFRKEGQNVTLSCEQNLNHDAMYWYRQDPGQGLRLIYYSQIVNDFQKGDIAEGYSVSREKKESFPLTVTSAQKNPTAFYLCASSYLAGGLTDTQYFGPGTRLTVL.

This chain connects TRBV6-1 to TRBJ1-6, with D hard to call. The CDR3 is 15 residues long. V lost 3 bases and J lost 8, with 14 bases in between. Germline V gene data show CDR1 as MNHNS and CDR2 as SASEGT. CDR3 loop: CASSDISGFYSPLHF. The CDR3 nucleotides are TGTGCCAGCAGTGACATTTCGGGGTTTTATTCACCCCTCCACTTT.

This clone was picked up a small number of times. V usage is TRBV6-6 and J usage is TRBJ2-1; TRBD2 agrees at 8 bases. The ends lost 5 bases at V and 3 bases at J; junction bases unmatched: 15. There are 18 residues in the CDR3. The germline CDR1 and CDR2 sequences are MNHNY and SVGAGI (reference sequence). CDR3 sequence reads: CASSPTFFGLAIYNEQFF. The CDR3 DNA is TGTGCCAGCAGTCCCACGTTCTTTGGACTAGCTATCTACAATGAGCAGTTCTTC.

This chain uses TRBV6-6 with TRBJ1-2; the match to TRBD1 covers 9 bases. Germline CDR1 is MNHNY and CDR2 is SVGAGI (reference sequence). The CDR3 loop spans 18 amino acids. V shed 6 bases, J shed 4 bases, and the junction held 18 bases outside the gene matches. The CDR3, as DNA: TGTGCCAGCAGACGATCGGGGACCGGGACAGGGTCAGCCTATGGCTACACCTTC. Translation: CASRRSGTGTGSAYGYTF.

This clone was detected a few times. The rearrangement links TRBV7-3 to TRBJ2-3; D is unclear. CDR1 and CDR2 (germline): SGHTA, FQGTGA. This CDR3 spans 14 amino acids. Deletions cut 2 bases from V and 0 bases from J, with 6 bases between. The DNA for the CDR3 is TGTGCCAGCAGCTTACATCCCAGCACAGATACGCAGTATTTT. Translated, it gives CASSLHPSTDTQYF.

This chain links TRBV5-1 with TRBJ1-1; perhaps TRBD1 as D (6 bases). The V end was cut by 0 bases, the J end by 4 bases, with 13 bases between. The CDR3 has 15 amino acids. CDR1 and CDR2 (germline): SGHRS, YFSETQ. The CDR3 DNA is TGCGCCAGCAGCTTGGGATCAGGGGCGAGCACTGAAGCTTTCTTT. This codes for CASSLGSGASTEAFF.

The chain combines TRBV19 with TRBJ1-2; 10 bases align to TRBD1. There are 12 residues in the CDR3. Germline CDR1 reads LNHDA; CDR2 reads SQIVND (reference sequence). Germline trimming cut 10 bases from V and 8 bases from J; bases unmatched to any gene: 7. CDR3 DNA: TGTGCCACCCGACAGGGGGCGGGCGGCTACACCTTC. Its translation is CATRQGAGGYTF.

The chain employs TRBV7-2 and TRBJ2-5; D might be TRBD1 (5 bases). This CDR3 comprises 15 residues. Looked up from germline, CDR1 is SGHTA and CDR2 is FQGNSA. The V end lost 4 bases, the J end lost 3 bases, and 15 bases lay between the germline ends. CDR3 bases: TGTGCCAGCAGCTCGCAGGGAAGGTGGGAAGAGACCCAGTACTTC. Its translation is CASSSQGRWEETQYF.

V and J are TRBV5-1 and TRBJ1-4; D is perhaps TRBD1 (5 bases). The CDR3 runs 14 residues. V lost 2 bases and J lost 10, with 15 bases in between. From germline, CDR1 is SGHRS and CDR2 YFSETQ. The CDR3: CASSFGTEEGKLFF. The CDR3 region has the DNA TGCGCCAGCAGCTTCGGGACTGAAGAGGGAAAACTGTTTTTT. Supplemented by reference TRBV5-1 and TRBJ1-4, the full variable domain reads KAGVTQTPRYLIKTRGQQVTLSCSPISGHRSVSWYQQTPGQGLQFLFEYFSETQRNKGNFPGRFSGRQFSNSRSEMNVSTLELGDSALYLCASSFGTEEGKLFFGSGTQLSVL.

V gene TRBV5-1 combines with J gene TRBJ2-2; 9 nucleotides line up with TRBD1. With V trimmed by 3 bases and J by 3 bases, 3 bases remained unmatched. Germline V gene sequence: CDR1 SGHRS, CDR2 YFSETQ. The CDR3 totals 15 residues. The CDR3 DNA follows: TGCGCCAGCAGCTCGGGACAGGGCGACACCGGGGAGCTGTTTTTT. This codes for CASSSGQGDTGELFF.

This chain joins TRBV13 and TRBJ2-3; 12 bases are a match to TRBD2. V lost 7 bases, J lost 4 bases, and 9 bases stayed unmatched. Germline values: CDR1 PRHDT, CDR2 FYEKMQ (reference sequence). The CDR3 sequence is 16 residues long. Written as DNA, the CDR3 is TGTGCCAGCACCCTCAGGACTAGCGGGGTTTCAGATACGCAGTATTTT. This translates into CASTLRTSGVSDTQYF. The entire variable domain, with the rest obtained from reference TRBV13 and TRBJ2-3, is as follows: AAGVIQSPRHLIKEKRETATLKCYPIPRHDTVYWYQQGPGQDPQFLISFYEKMQSDKGSIPDRFSAQQFSDYHSELNMSSLELGDSALYFCASTLRTSGVSDTQYFGPGTRLTVL.

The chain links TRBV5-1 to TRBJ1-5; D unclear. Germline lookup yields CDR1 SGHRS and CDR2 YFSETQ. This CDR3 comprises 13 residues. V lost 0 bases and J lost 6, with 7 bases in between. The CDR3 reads CASSLERGQPQHF. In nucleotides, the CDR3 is TGCGCCAGCAGCTTGGAGCGAGGTCAGCCCCAGCATTTT.

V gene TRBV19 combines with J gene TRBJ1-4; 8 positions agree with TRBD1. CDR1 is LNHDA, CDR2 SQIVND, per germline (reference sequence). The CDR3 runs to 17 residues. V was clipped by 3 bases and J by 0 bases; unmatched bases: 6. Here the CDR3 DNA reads TGTGCCAGTAGTATGCCCCCGGGACAGGCAACTAATGAAAAACTGTTTTTT. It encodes CASSMPPGQATNEKLFF.

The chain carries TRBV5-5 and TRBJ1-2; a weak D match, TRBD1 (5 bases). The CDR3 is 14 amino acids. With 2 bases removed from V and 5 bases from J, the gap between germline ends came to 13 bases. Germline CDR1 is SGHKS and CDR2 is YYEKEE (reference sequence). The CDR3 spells CASSFRPGGYGYTF. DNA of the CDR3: TGTGCCAGCAGCTTCAGGCCCGGGGGGTATGGCTACACCTTC. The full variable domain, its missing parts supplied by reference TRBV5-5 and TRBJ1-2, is DAGVTQSPTHLIKTRGQQVTLRCSPISGHKSVSWYQQVLGQGPQFIFQYYEKEERGRGNFPDRFSARQFPNYSSELNVNALLLGDSALYLCASSFRPGGYGYTFGSGTRLTVV.

DNA of the CDR3: TGTGCCAGCAGCTCTACCGGGACAGCTAACTATGGCTACACCTTC. It translates to CASSSTGTANYGYTF. The chain combines TRBV7-2 with TRBJ1-2; 7 bases line up with TRBD1. This CDR3 contains 15 residues. Germline V gene lookup returns CDR1 SGHTA and CDR2 FQGNSA. After removal of 4 bases from V and 0 bases from J, the junction contained 5 bases not matched to a gene.

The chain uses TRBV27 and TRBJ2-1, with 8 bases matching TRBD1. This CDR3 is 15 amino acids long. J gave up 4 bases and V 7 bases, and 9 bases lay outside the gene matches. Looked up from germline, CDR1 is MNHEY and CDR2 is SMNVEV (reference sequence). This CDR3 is CASTKDRANYNEQFF. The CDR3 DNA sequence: TGTGCCAGCACCAAGGACAGGGCGAATTACAATGAGCAGTTCTTC.

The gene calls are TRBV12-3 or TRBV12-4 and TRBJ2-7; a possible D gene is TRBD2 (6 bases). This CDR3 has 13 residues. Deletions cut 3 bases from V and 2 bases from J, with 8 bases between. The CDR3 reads CASSLAGPYEQYF. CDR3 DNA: TGTGCCAGCAGTTTGGCGGGACCCTACGAGCAGTACTTC.

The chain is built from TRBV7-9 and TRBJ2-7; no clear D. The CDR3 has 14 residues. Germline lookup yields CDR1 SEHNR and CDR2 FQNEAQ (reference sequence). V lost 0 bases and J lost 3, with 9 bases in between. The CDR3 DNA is TGTGCCAGCAGCTTAGCGCAGGCGCTCTACGAGCAGTACTTC. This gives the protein CASSLAQALYEQYF.

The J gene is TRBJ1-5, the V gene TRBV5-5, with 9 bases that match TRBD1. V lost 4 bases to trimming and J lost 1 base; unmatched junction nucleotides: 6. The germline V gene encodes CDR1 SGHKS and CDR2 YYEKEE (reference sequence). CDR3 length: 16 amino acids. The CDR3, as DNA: TGTGCCAGCAGCGTAACAGGGGGCGCGAGCAATCAGCCCCAGCATTTT. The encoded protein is CASSVTGGASNQPQHF.

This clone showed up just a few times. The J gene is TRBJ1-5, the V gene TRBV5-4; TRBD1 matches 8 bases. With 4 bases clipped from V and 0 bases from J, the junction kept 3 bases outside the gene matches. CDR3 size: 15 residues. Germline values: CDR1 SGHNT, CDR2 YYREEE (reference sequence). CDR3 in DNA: TGTGCCAGCAGCCGGGGACAGGATAGCAATCAGCCCCAGCATTTT. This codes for CASSRGQDSNQPQHF.

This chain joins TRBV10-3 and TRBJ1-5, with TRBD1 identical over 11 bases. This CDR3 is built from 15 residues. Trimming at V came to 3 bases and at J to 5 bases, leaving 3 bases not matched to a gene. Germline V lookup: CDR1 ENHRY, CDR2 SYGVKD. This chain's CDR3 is CAISDPDRGHQPQHF. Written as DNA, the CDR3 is TGTGCCATCAGTGATCCGGACAGGGGGCATCAGCCCCAGCATTTT.

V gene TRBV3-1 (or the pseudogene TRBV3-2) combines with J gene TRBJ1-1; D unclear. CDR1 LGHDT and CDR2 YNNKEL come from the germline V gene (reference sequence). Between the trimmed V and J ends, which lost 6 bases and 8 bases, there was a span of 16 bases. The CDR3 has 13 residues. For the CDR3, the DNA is TGTGCCAGCAGTGGTTATCCAGGTACAGAAGCTTTCTTT. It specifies CASSGYPGTEAFF.

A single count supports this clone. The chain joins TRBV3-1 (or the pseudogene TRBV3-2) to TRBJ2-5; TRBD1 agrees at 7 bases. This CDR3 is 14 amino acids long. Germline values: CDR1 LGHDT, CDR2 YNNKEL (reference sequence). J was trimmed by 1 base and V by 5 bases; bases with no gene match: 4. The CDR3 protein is CASSCRTGQETQYF. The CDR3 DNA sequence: TGTGCCAGCAGCTGTAGGACAGGCCAAGAGACCCAGTACTTC.

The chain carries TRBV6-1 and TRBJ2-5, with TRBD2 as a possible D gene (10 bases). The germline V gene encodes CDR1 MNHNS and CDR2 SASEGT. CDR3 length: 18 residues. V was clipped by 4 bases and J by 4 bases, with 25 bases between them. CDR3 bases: TGTGCCAGCAGTGGGGACAGGGTAGCGGGAGGATTAGTAGAGACCCAGTACTTC. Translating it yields CASSGDRVAGGLVETQYF.

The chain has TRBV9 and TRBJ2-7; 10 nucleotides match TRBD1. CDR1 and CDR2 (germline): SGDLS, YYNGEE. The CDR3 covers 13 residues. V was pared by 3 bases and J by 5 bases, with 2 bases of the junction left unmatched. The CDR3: CASSEGTGDEQYF. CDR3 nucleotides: TGTGCCAGCAGCGAAGGGACAGGGGACGAGCAGTACTTC.